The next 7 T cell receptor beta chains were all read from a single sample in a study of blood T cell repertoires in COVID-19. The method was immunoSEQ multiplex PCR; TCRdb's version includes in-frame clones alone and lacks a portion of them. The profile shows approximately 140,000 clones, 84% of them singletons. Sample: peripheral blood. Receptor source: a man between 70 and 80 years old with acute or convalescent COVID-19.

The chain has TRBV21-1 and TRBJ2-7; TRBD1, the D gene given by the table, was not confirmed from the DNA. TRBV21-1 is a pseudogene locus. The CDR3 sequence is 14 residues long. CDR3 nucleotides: TGTGCCAGCAGCAAACGTCAGTTCTCCTACGAGCAGTACTTC. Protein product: CASSKRQFSYEQYF.

Here the CDR3 reads CASSQRGTGGGYEQYF. CDR3 nucleotide sequence: TGTGCCAGCAGCCAAAGGGGGACAGGGGGTGGGTACGAGCAGTACTTC. The chain recombines TRBV27 with TRBJ2-7; 11 bases match TRBD1. CDR1 and CDR2 (germline): MNHEY, SMNVEV (reference sequence). V lost 6 bases, J lost 4 bases, and 11 bases stayed unmatched. This CDR3 has 16 residues.

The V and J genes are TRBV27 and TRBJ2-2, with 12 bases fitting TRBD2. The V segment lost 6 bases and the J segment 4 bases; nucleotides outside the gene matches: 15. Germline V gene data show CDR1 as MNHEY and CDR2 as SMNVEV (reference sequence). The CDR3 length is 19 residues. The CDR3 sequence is CASSPLRLAGEGGTGELFF. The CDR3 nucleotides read TGTGCCAGCAGCCCATTGAGACTAGCGGGAGAAGGCGGCACCGGGGAGCTGTTTTTT.

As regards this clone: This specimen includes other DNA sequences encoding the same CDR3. CDR3 DNA sequence: TGTGCCAGTAGTACAGGGTCATCCTACGAGCAGTACTTC. This sequence encodes CASSTGSSYEQYF. This sequence joins TRBV19 and TRBJ2-7; TRBD1 might be the D (5 bases). The CDR3 spans 13 residues. Per germline, CDR1 LNHDA and CDR2 SQIVND (reference sequence). Trimming shortened V by 4 bases and J by 1 base, and 8 bases separated the two germline ends. Full variable domain (outside the CDR3, taken from reference TRBV19 and TRBJ2-7): DGGITQSPKYLFRKEGQNVTLSCEQNLNHDAMYWYRQDPGQGLRLIYYSQIVNDFQKGDIAEGYSVSREKKESFPLTVTSAQKNPTAFYLCASSTGSSYEQYFGPGTRLTVT.

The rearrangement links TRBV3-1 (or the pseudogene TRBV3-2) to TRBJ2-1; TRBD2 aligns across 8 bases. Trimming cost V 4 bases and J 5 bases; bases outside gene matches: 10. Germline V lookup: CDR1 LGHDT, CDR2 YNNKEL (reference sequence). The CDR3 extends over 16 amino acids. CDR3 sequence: CASSRKLAEGNNEQFF. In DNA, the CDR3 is TGTGCCAGCAGCCGAAAACTAGCGGAGGGTAACAATGAGCAGTTCTTC.

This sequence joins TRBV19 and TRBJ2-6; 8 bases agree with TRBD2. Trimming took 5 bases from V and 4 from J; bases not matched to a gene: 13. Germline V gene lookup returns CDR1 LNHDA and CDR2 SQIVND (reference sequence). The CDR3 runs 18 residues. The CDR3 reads CASSLPGLGPLGANVLTF. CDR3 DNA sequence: TGTGCCAGTAGTTTGCCGGGACTAGGCCCTCTCGGGGCCAACGTCCTGACTTTC.

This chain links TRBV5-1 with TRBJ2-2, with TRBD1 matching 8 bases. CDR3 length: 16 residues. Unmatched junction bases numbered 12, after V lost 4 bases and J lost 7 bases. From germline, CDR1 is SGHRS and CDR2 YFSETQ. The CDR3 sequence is CASSDDRGQPLGELFF. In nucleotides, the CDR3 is TGCGCCAGCAGCGATGACAGGGGTCAACCTCTCGGGGAGCTGTTTTTT.